The present entry profiles one T cell receptor beta chain with its context. Its antigen remains unknown. The library was made from cDNA and included unique molecular identifiers. About 500,000 cDNA molecules came from 1 to 10 million T cells. TCRdb called the PCR reads again in MiXCR, with one record for every CDR3 protein. The sample lists roughly 700,000 distinct CDR3 sequences; roughly 29% were seen once. The sample comes from a study of post-analysis software for immune sequencing data. The wider study: Both relapsing-remitting and secondary progressive multiple sclerosis featured among the disease courses, as did progressive-relapsing multiple sclerosis.

General study points: Controls' normalized Chao1 diversity significantly exceeded that of multiple sclerosis patients. The authors found that F measure strongly co-clustered same-batch samples.

The specimen sequenced was blood. The receptor was isolated from a girl aged 10-17 years with multiple sclerosis.

CDR3 in amino acids: CASSFALGQRNTEAFF. The CDR3 coding sequence is TGTGCCAGCAGTTTTGCGCTGGGACAGAGAAACACTGAAGCTTTCTTT. The J gene is TRBJ1-1, the V gene TRBV12-3 or TRBV12-4; 7 bases line up with TRBD1. The CDR3 extends over 16 amino acids. With 3 bases clipped from V and 2 bases from J, the junction kept 9 bases outside the gene matches.